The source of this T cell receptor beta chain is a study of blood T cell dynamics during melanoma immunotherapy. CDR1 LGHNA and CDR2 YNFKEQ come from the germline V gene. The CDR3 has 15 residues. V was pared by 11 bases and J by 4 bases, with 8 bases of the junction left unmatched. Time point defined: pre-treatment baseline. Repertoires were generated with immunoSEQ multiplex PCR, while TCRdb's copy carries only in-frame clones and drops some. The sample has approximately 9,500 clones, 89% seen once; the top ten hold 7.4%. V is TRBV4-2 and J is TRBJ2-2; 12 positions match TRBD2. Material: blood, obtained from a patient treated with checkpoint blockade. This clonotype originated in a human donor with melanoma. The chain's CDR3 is CASGGLAGFTGELFF. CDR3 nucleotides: TGTGCCTCCGGGGGACTAGCGGGTTTCACCGGGGAGCTGTTTTTT.